This T cell receptor (beta chain) was identified during a study of control samples from healthy donors and cancer patients. Data came from immunoSEQ multiplex PCR; TCRdb stores just in-frame clones and leaves some out. Of some 220,000 clones listed, around 94% are singletons. CDR1 and CDR2 (germline): SQVTM, ANQGSEA. Trimming cost V 6 bases and J 4 bases; bases outside gene matches: 8. This CDR3 is built from 14 residues. This receptor was taken from a middle-aged man in good health. The genes are TRBV29-1 and TRBJ1-2; 10 bases are a match to TRBD1. Sequences were obtained from blood. CDR3: CSVGQTGGGYGYTF. Here the CDR3 DNA reads TGCAGCGTCGGACAGACAGGGGGCGGCTATGGCTACACCTTC.